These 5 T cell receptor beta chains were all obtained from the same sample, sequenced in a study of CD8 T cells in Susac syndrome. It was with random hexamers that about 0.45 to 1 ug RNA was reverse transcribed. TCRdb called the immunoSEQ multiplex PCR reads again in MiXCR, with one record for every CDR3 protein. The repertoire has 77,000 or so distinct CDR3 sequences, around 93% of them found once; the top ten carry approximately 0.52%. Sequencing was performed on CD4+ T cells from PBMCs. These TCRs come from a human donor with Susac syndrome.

The CDR3 bases are TGTGCCAGCAGCGCCCCCGGGACTAGGAAGTATTTT. Translated, it gives CASSAPGTRKYF. J is TRBJ2-3 and V is TRBV5-4, with 8 nucleotides matching TRBD2. This CDR3 has 12 residues. The germline CDR1 and CDR2 sequences are SGHNT and YYREEE (reference sequence). V lost 4 bases, J lost 13 bases, and 8 bases stayed unmatched.

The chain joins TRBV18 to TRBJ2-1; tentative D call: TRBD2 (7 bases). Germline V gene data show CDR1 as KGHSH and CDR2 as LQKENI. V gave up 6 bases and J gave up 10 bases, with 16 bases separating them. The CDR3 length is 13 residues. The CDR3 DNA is TGTGCCAGCTCCGGAGGGGGGGGCCTCGAGCAGTTCTTC. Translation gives CASSGGGGLEQFF.

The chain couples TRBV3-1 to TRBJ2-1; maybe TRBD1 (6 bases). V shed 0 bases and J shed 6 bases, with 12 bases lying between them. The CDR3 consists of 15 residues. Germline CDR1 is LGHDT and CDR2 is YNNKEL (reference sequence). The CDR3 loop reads CASSQDQGRVNEQFF. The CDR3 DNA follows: TGTGCCAGCAGCCAAGACCAGGGGCGGGTCAATGAGCAGTTCTTC.

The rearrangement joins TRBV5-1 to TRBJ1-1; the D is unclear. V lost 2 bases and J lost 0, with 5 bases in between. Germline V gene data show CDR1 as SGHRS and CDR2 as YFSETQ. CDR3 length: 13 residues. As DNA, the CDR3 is TGCGCCAGCAGCTTTGTTATGAACACTGAAGCTTTCTTT. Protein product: CASSFVMNTEAFF.

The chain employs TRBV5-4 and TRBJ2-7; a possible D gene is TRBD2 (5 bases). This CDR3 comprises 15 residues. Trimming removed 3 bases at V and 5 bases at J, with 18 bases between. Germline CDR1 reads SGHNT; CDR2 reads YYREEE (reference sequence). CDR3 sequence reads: CASSSDYRQGHEQYF. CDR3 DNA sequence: TGTGCCAGCAGCTCCGACTACAGACAAGGGCACGAGCAGTACTTC.